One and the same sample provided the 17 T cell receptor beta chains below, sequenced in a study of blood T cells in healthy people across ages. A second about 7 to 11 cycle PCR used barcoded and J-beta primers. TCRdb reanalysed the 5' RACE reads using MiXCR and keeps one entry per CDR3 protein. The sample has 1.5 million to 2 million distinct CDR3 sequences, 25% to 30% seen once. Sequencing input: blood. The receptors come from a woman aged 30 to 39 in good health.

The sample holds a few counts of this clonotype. CDR3 coding DNA: TGCAGTGCTCCCAGGGTAGCGGGAGAATTAAACACCGGGGAGCTGTTTTTT. This codes for CSAPRVAGELNTGELFF. The genes are TRBV20-1 and TRBJ2-2; 9 bases match TRBD2. Germline values: CDR1 DFQATT, CDR2 SNEGSKA (reference sequence). The CDR3 consists of 17 residues. After removal of 5 bases from V and 2 bases from J, the junction contained 12 bases not matched to a gene.

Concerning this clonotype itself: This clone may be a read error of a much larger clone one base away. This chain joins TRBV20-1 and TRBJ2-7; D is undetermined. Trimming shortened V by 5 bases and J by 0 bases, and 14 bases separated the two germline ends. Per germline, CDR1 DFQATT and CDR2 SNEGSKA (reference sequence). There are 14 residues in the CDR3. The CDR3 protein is CSAGGVRSSYEQYF. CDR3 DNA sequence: TGCAGTGCTGGCGGCGTCAGGAGCTCCTACGAGCAGTACTTC.

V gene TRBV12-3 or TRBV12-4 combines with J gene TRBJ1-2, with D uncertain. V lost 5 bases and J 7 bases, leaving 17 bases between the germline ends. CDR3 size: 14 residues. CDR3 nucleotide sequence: TGTGCCAGCAGTCCTATCGGACCAAGCGGTGGCTACACCTTC. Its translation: CASSPIGPSGGYTF.

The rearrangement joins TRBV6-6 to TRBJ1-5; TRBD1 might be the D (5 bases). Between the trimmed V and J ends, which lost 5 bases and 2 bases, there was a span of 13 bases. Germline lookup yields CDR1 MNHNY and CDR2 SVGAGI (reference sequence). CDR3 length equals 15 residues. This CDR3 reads CASSVTGRGNQPQHF. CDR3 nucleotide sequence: TGTGCCAGCAGTGTAACAGGAAGGGGCAATCAGCCCCAGCATTTT.

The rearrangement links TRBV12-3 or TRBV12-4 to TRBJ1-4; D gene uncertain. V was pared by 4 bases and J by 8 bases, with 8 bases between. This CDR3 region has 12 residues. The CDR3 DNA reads TGTGCCAGCAGTTATATCGGAGAAAAACTGTTTTTT. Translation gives CASSYIGEKLFF.

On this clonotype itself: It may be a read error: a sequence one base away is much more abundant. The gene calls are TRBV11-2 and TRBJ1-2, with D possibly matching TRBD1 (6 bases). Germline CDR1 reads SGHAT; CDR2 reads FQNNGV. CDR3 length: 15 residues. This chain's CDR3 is CACSRGGSKHYGYTF. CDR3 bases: TGTGCCTGCAGCCGGGGGGGCAGCAAACACTATGGCTACACCTTC.

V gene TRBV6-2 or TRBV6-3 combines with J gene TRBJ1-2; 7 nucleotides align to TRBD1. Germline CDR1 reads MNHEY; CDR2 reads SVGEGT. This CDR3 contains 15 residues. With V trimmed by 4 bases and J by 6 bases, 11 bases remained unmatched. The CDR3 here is CASSSARQGINGYTF. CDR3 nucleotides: TGTGCCAGCAGTTCAGCCCGACAGGGTATTAATGGCTACACCTTC.

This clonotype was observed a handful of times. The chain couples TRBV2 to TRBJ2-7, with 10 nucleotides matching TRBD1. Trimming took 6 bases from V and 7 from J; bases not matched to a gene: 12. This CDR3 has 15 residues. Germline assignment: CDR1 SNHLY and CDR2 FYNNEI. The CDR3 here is CASSAEGQGRREQYF. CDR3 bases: TGTGCCAGCAGCGCCGAGGGACAGGGGAGGAGGGAGCAGTACTTC. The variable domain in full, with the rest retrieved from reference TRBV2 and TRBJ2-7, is EPEVTQTPSHQVTQMGQEVILRCVPISNHLYFYWYRQILGQKVEFLVSFYNNEISEKSEIFDDQFSVERPDGSNFTLKIRSTKLEDSAMYFCASSAEGQGRREQYFGPGTRLTVT.

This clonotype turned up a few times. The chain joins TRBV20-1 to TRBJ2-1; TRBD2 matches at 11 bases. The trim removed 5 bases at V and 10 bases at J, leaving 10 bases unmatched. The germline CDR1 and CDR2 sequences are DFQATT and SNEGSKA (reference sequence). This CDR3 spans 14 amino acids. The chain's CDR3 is CSAAIAGGPGEQFF. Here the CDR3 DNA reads TGCAGTGCTGCTATAGCGGGAGGGCCAGGGGAGCAGTTCTTC.

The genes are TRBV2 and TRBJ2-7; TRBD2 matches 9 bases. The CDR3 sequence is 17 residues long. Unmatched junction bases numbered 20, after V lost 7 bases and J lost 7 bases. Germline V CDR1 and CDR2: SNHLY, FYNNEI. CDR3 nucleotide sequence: TGTGCCAGCACCTCCCCTTCAGCGGGAGGCGGTCTGAATGAGCAGTACTTC. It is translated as CASTSPSAGGGLNEQYF.

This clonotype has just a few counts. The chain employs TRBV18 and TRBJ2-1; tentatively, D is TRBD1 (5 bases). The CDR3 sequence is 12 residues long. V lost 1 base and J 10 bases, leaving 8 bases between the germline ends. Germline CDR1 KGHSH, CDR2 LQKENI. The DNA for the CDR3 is TGTGCCAGCTCACCACAGGGGCGCGAGCAGTTCTTC. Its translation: CASSPQGREQFF.

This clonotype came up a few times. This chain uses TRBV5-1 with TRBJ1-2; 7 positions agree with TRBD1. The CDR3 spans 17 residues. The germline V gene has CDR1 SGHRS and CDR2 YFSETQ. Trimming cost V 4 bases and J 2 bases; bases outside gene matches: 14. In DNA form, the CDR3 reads TGCGCCAGCAGCGCACCTTCGACAGGGATCGGCAACTATGGCTACACCTTC. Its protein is CASSAPSTGIGNYGYTF.

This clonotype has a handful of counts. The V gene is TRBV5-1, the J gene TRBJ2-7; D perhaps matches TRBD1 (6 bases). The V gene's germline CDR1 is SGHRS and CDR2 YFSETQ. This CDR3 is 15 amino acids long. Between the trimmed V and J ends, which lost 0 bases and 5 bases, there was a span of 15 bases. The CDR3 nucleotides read TGCGCCAGCAGCTTGGTTCGGGCAGGGGAAGACGAGCAGTACTTC. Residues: CASSLVRAGEDEQYF. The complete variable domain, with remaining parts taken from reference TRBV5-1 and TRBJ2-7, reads KAGVTQTPRYLIKTRGQQVTLSCSPISGHRSVSWYQQTPGQGLQFLFEYFSETQRNKGNFPGRFSGRQFSNSRSEMNVSTLELGDSALYLCASSLVRAGEDEQYFGPGTRLTVT.

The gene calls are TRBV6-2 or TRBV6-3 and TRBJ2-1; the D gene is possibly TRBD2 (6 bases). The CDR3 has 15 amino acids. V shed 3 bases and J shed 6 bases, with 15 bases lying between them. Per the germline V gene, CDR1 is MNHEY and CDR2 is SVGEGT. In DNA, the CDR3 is TGTGCCAGCAGTTATCGTACTAGCACGCGCAATGAGCAGTTCTTC. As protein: CASSYRTSTRNEQFF.

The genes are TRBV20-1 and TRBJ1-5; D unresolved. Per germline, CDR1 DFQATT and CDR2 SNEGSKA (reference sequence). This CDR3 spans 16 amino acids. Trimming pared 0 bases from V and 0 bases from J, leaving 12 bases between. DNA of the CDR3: TGCAGTGCTAGAGATTCGGCTGAATCTAGCAATCAGCCCCAGCATTTT. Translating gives CSARDSAESSNQPQHF.

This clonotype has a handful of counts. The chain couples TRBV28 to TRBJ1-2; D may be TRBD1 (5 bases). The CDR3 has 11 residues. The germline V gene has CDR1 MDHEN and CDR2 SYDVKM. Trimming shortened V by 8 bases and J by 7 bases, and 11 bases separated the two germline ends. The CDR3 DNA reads TGTGCCAGCGTGCGGGGGGTTGGCTACACCTTC. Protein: CASVRGVGYTF.

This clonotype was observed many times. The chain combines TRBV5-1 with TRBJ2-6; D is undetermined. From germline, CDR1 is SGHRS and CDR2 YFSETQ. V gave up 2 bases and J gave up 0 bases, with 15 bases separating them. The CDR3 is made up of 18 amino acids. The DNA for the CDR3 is TGCGCCAGCAGCTTCGTCGCCAGACCGTACTCTGGGGCCAACGTCCTGACTTTC. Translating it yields CASSFVARPYSGANVLTF.